The T cell receptor (beta chain) described here comes from a study of blood T cell repertoires in COVID-19. Across the whole study: Donors in the United States, Italy and Spain gave samples during acute or convalescent COVID-19. Sample material is recorded as cDNA or gDNA derived from T cells, B-cell-depleted T cells, or PBMCs.

This clone was detected a few times. Germline loops: CDR1 SGDLS, CDR2 YYNGEE. The ends lost 3 bases at V and 8 bases at J; junction bases unmatched: 16. This CDR3 has 16 residues. Per the original data handling: It was from reference gene primer amplification that nucleated cell counts were estimated. Some clones are missing from TCRdb's copy, which holds only in-frame ones; the method was immunoSEQ multiplex PCR. Clone size and the V and J calls come from that table; the DNA yielded D and trimming. The sample lists roughly 240,000 clones, around 78% seen once, with about 4.5% in the top ten. The V call is TRBV9, the J call TRBJ1-2; 7 nucleotides match TRBD1. Input material: peripheral blood. The TCR originated in a man aged 55-75 years who had recovered from COVID-19. CDR3 nucleotide sequence: TGTGCCAGCAGCGCACAGGGGACGGCGCCCCCGGGAGGCTACACCTTC. Its translation is CASSAQGTAPPGGYTF.